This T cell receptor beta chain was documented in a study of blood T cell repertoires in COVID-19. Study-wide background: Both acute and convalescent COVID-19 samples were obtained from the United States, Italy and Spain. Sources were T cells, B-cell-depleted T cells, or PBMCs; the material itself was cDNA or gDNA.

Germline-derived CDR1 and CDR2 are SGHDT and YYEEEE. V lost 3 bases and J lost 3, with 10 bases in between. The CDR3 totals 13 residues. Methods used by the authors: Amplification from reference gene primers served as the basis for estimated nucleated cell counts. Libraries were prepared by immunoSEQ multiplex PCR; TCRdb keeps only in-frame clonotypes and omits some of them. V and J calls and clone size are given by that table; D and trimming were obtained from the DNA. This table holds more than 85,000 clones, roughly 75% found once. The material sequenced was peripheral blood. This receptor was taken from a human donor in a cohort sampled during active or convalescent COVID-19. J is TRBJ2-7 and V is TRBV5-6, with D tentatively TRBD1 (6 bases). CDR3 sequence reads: CASSSLQGYEQYF. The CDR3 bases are TGTGCCAGCAGCTCGTTACAGGGCTACGAGCAGTACTTC.